The 21 T cell receptor beta chains listed next were all sequenced from one sample in a study of blood T cell repertoires in COVID-19. Generated by immunoSEQ multiplex PCR, the TCRdb table keeps only in-frame clones and is missing some. The sample yields under 350,000 clones, around 86% seen once. Sequences were obtained from PBMCs or T cells enriched from blood (not recorded which). Receptors were obtained from a man aged 25-45 years who had recovered from COVID-19.

The chain links TRBV5-6 to TRBJ2-7, with unresolved D. The CDR3 spans 14 residues. V lost 4 bases and J lost 0, with 11 bases in between. The germline V gene encodes CDR1 SGHDT and CDR2 YYEEEE. The CDR3 nucleotides read TGTGCCAGCAGCCCTTATACGAGCTCCTACGAGCAGTACTTC. It translates to CASSPYTSSYEQYF.

The V and J genes are TRBV6-1 and TRBJ1-5; the match to TRBD1 covers 9 bases. There are 15 residues in the CDR3. Germline values: CDR1 MNHNS, CDR2 SASEGT. V was clipped by 2 bases and J by 6 bases; unmatched bases: 5. CDR3 protein: CASSEWGQGGQPQHF. The DNA for the CDR3 is TGTGCCAGCAGTGAATGGGGACAGGGTGGTCAGCCCCAGCATTTT.

The rearrangement joins TRBV28 to TRBJ1-1; perhaps TRBD1 as D (5 bases). Deletions cut 3 bases from V and 1 base from J, with 9 bases between. Germline CDR1 reads MDHEN; CDR2 reads SYDVKM. CDR3 length: 14 residues. CDR3 nucleotides: TGTGCCAGCAGTTTTGGGGGGGGGAACACTGAAGCTTTCTTT. Its protein product is CASSFGGGNTEAFF.

The rearrangement uses TRBV28 and TRBJ2-5, with a possible D match to TRBD2 (5 bases). Trimming pared 8 bases from V and 0 bases from J, leaving 13 bases between. Per germline, CDR1 MDHEN and CDR2 SYDVKM. This CDR3 is built from 14 residues. In DNA form, the CDR3 reads TGTGCCAGCGACCCTTCGAGGGACCAAGAGACCCAGTACTTC. Protein: CASDPSRDQETQYF.

This rearrangement joins TRBV25-1 to TRBJ1-1, with 9 bases matching TRBD1. CDR3 size: 12 residues. V gave up 8 bases and J gave up 11 bases; unmatched junction bases: 9. Germline values: CDR1 MGHDK, CDR2 SYGVNS. The CDR3 nucleotides are TGTGCCAGCGGGAGACAGGGGGAAAAGGCTTTCTTT. It specifies CASGRQGEKAFF.

The rearrangement links TRBV19 to TRBJ2-2, with TRBD2 matching 7 bases. The CDR3 totals 14 residues. Losses at the gene ends were 9 bases for V and 0 bases for J; bases not matched to a gene: 4. Germline V lookup: CDR1 LNHDA, CDR2 SQIVND (reference sequence). CDR3 DNA sequence: TGTGCCAGCTCAGGACTAGCGAACACCGGGGAGCTGTTTTTT. Its protein is CASSGLANTGELFF.

This clone has a handful of counts. The chain joins TRBV15 to TRBJ1-2, with D hard to call. This CDR3 contains 15 residues. Between the trimmed V and J ends, which lost 1 base and 4 bases, there was a span of 13 bases. The germline CDR1 and CDR2 sequences are LNHNV and YYDKDF (reference sequence). The CDR3 DNA reads as TGTGCCACCAGCAGAGGGTCACCTGGAGGCTATGGCTACACCTTC. Translation gives CATSRGSPGGYGYTF.

This chain connects TRBV24-1 to TRBJ2-5, with TRBD1 matching 10 bases. V dropped 2 bases and J dropped 5; count of bases not matched to a gene: 13. Germline values: CDR1 KGHDR, CDR2 SFDVKD. The CDR3 length is 18 residues. The CDR3 is CATSDSGTGAFGFETQYF. DNA for the CDR3: TGTGCCACCAGTGATTCCGGGACAGGGGCGTTTGGTTTCGAGACCCAGTACTTC.

The rearrangement joins TRBV5-1 to TRBJ1-6; D call uncertain. Trimming stripped 4 bases from V and 8 bases from J, with 10 bases between. Germline CDR1 and CDR2: SGHRS and YFSETQ. This CDR3 is built from 13 residues. In DNA form, the CDR3 reads TGCGCCAGCAGCCCTCGAACTGATTCACCCCTCCACTTT. This sequence encodes CASSPRTDSPLHF.

This clone has only one observation. The rearrangement uses TRBV2 and TRBJ1-1, with D perhaps TRBD1 (5 bases). The CDR3 consists of 14 residues. V shed 6 bases and J shed 4 bases, with 15 bases lying between them. CDR1 and CDR2 from the germline V gene are SNHLY and FYNNEI. The CDR3 loop is CASRQAGWVTEAFF. The CDR3 coding sequence is TGTGCCAGCAGACAGGCCGGTTGGGTCACTGAAGCTTTCTTT.

The chain couples TRBV19 to TRBJ2-7; 10 bases are a match to TRBD1. V was pared by 6 bases and J by 4 bases, with 3 bases of the junction left unmatched. Germline CDR1 and CDR2: LNHDA and SQIVND (reference sequence). CDR3 length equals 13 residues. The CDR3 spells CASRDRGKYEQYF. The CDR3 DNA sequence: TGTGCCAGTAGGGACAGGGGGAAGTACGAGCAGTACTTC.

This clone was detected once. The chain has TRBV29-1 and TRBJ2-5, with 8 bases that match TRBD1. The CDR3 covers 14 residues. Germline loops: CDR1 SQVTM, CDR2 ANQGSEA. Trimming removed 2 bases from V and 5 bases from J; junction bases left unmatched: 7. DNA of the CDR3: TGCAGCGTTGAAATAGCAGGGGGCGTGGAGACCCAGTACTTC. Translating it yields CSVEIAGGVETQYF.

This chain uses TRBV6-5 with TRBJ2-7; 10 bases align to TRBD2. Germline CDR1 reads MNHEY; CDR2 reads SVGAGI. Trimming took 4 bases from V and 11 from J; bases not matched to a gene: 11. The length of the CDR3 is 14 residues. CDR3 region: CASSFTSGRANEYF. CDR3 nucleotides: TGTGCCAGCAGTTTCACAAGCGGGAGGGCCAATGAGTACTTC.

The chain carries TRBV4-1 and TRBJ2-4; D may be TRBD1 (5 bases). Trimming pared 7 bases from V and 0 bases from J, leaving 10 bases between. From germline, CDR1 is MGHRA and CDR2 YSYEKL. The CDR3 totals 14 residues. CDR3 region: CASKGFLAKNIQYF. The CDR3 bases are TGCGCCAGCAAGGGGTTTCTAGCCAAAAACATTCAGTACTTC.

V and J are TRBV18 and TRBJ1-1; D gene uncertain. Trimming took off 0 bases at V and 3 bases at J, with 20 bases between the two ends. CDR3 length equals 18 residues. The V gene's germline CDR1 is KGHSH and CDR2 LQKENI. CDR3 DNA: TGTGCCAGCTCACCACCGGGCCAAGACTGGACCGGGGACACTGAAGCTTTCTTT. Protein product: CASSPPGQDWTGDTEAFF. The complete variable domain, with remaining parts taken from reference TRBV18 and TRBJ1-1, reads NAGVMQNPRHLVRRRGQEARLRCSPMKGHSHVYWYRQLPEEGLKFMVYLQKENIIDESGMPKERFSAEFPKEGPSILRIQQVVRGDSAAYFCASSPPGQDWTGDTEAFFGQGTRLTVV.

The chain couples TRBV19 to TRBJ1-1; D remains unclear. The length of the CDR3 is 13 residues. V gave up 8 bases and J gave up 5 bases, with 15 bases separating them. From germline, CDR1 is LNHDA and CDR2 SQIVND (reference sequence). The CDR3 bases are TGTGCCAGTGGACGGGGAATGTTTACTGAAGCTTTCTTT. This sequence encodes CASGRGMFTEAFF.

The count of this clone is one. The genes are TRBV5-5 and TRBJ1-2; D remains ambiguous. Trimming pared 1 base from V and 6 bases from J, leaving 10 bases between. Germline-derived CDR1 and CDR2 are SGHKS and YYEKEE (reference sequence). The CDR3 extends over 13 amino acids. CDR3 bases: TGTGCCAGCAGCTTGTTTCTCTTCGATGGCTACACCTTC. As protein: CASSLFLFDGYTF.

The gene calls are TRBV24-1 and TRBJ1-2, with D possibly being TRBD1 (6 bases). Per germline, CDR1 KGHDR and CDR2 SFDVKD. CDR3 length equals 13 residues. The V gene lost 6 bases and the J gene lost 4 bases, with 11 bases spanning the gap. The CDR3, as DNA: TGTGCCACCAGTTCCAGGGGTAGCTATGGCTACACCTTC. This sequence encodes CATSSRGSYGYTF.

This clone turned up a few times. This chain joins TRBV20-1 and TRBJ2-1; D might be TRBD2 (6 bases). V was clipped by 3 bases and J by 0 bases, with 9 bases between them. This CDR3 is built from 14 residues. Germline V lookup: CDR1 DFQATT, CDR2 SNEGSKA (reference sequence). CDR3 DNA sequence: TGCAGTGCTAGTCTAGCGAGCTCCTACAATGAGCAGTTCTTC. It codes for CSASLASSYNEQFF.

The chain carries TRBV5-1 and TRBJ2-7; TRBD1 matches at 8 bases. The germline gives CDR1 SGHRS, CDR2 YFSETQ. The CDR3 has 13 amino acids. V lost 5 bases to trimming and J lost 3 bases; unmatched junction nucleotides: 4. The CDR3 loop reads CASRQTGDYEQYF. For the CDR3, the DNA is TGCGCCAGCAGACAGACAGGGGACTACGAGCAGTACTTC.

The genes are TRBV5-1 and TRBJ2-1; 9 bases map to TRBD1. The CDR3 totals 15 residues. V lost 3 bases, J lost 5 bases, and 6 bases stayed unmatched. Per the germline V gene, CDR1 is SGHRS and CDR2 is YFSETQ. This CDR3 reads CASSSGDRDDNEQFF. Here the CDR3 DNA reads TGCGCCAGCAGCTCGGGGGACAGGGATGACAATGAGCAGTTCTTC.